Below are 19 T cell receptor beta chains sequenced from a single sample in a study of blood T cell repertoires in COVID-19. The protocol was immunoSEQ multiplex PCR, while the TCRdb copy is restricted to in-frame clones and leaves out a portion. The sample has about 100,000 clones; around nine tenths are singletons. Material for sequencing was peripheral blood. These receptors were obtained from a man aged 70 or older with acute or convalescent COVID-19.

The CDR3 nucleotides are TGTGCCAGCAGCGCAGAGGACAGGCCTGGAAAACTGTTTTTT. It encodes CASSAEDRPGKLFF. This chain connects TRBV5-4 to TRBJ1-4, with 7 bases identical to TRBD1. Germline CDR1 SGHNT, CDR2 YYREEE (reference sequence). CDR3 length: 14 amino acids. V gave up 4 bases and J gave up 10 bases; unmatched junction bases: 10.

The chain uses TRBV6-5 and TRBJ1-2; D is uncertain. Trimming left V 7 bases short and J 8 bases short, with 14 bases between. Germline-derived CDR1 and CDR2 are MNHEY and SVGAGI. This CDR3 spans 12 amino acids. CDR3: CASTSTLEGYTF. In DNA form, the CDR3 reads TGTGCCAGCACTAGTACCCTGGAGGGCTACACCTTC.

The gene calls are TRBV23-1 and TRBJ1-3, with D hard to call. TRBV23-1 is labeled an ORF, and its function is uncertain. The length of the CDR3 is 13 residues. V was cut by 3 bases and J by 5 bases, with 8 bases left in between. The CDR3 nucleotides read TGCGCCAGCAGTCAGGCAGAACGAAACACCATATATTTT. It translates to CASSQAERNTIYF.

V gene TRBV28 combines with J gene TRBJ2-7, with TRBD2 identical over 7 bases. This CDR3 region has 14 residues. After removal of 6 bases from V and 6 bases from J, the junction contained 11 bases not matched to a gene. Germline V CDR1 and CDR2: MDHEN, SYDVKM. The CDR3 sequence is CASSLFAGDPEQYF. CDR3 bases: TGTGCCAGCAGCCTCTTTGCGGGAGACCCCGAGCAGTACTTC.

CDR3 amino acids: CASSSDRAGNTIYF. The CDR3 DNA reads as TGTGCCAGCAGCTCGGACAGGGCTGGAAACACCATATATTTT. The rearrangement links TRBV7-9 to TRBJ1-3, with 8 bases aligning to TRBD1. The junction had 1 base not matched to a gene; V was cut back by 4 bases and J by 2 bases. Germline CDR1 reads SEHNR; CDR2 reads FQNEAQ (reference sequence). The CDR3 is made up of 14 amino acids.

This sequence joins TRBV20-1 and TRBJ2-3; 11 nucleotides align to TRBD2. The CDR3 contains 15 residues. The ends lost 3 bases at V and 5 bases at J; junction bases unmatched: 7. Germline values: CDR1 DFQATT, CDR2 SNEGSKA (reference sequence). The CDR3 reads CSASTLAGVKDTQYF. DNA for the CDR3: TGCAGTGCTAGTACACTAGCGGGAGTTAAAGATACGCAGTATTTT.

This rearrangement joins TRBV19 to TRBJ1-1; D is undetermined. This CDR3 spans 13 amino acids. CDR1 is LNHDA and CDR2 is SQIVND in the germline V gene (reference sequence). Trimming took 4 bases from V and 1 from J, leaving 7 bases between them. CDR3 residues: CASSSGGNTEAFF. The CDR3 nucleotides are TGTGCCAGTAGTAGCGGTGGGAACACTGAAGCTTTCTTT.

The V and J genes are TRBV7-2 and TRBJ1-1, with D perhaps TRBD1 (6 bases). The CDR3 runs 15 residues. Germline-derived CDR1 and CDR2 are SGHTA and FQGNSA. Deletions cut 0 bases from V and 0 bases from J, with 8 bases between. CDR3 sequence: CASSLARTVNTEAFF. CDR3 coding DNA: TGTGCCAGCAGCTTAGCGCGGACAGTGAACACTGAAGCTTTCTTT.

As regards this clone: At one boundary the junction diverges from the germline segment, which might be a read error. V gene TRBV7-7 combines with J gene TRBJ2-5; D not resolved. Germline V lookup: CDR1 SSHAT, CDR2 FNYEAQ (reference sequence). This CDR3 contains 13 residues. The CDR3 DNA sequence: TGTGCTAGCAGCACCCAAGCCCAAGAGACCCAGTACTTC. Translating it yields CASSTQAQETQYF.

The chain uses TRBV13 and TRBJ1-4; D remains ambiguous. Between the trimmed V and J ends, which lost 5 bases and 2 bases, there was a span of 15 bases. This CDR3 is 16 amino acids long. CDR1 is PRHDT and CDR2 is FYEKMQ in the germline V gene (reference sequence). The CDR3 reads CASSPHRGGTNEKLFF. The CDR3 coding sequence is TGTGCCAGCAGCCCACATCGGGGTGGTACTAATGAAAAACTGTTTTTT. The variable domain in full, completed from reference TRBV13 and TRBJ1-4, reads AAGVIQSPRHLIKEKRETATLKCYPIPRHDTVYWYQQGPGQDPQFLISFYEKMQSDKGSIPDRFSAQQFSDYHSELNMSSLELGDSALYFCASSPHRGGTNEKLFFGSGTQLSVL.

Here the CDR3 DNA reads TGTGCCTGGAGTCGAGGGGAGGGGCCGATCTACAATGAGCAGTTCTTC. It translates to CAWSRGEGPIYNEQFF. The chain uses TRBV30 and TRBJ2-1; 7 positions agree with TRBD2. V gave up 2 bases and J gave up 3 bases; unmatched junction bases: 10. The CDR3 loop spans 16 amino acids. Per the germline V gene, CDR1 is GTSNPN and CDR2 is SVGIG (reference sequence). The whole variable domain, filled in from reference TRBV30 and TRBJ2-1, reads SQTIHQWPATLVQPVGSPLSLECTVEGTSNPNLYWYRQAAGRGLQLLFYSVGIGQISSEVPQNLSASRPQDRQFILSSKKLLLSDSGFYLCAWSRGEGPIYNEQFFGPGTRLTVL.

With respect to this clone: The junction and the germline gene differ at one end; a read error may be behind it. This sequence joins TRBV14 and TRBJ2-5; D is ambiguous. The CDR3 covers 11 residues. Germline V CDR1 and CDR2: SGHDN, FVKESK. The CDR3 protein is CASSQGLLVNF. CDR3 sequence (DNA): TGTGCCAGCAGCCAAGGGCTTCTAGTTAACTTC.

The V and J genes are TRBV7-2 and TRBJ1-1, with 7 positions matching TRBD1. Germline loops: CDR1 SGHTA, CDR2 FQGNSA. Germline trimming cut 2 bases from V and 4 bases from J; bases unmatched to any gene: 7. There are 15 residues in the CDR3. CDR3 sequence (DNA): TGTGCCAGCAGCTTAACTAGGGGGCTGGGCACTGAAGCTTTCTTT. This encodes CASSLTRGLGTEAFF.

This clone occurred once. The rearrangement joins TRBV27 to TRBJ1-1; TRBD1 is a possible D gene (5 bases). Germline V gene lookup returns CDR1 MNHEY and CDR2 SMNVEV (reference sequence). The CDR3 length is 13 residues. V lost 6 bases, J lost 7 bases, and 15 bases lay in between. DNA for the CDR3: TGTGCCAGCAGCCCCTTTCTAGGGGTTGAAGCTTTCTTT. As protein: CASSPFLGVEAFF.

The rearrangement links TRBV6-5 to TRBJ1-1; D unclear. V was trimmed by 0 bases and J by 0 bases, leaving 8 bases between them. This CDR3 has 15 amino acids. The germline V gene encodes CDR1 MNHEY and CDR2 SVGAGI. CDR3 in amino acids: CASSYSEGMNTEAFF. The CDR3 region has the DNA TGTGCCAGCAGTTACTCAGAGGGCATGAACACTGAAGCTTTCTTT.

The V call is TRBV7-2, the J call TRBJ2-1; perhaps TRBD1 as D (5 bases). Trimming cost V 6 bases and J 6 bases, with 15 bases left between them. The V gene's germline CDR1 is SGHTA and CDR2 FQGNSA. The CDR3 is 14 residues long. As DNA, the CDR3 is TGTGCCAGCAGTCAACCTGGTGGGGCCAATGAGCAGTTCTTC. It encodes CASSQPGGANEQFF.

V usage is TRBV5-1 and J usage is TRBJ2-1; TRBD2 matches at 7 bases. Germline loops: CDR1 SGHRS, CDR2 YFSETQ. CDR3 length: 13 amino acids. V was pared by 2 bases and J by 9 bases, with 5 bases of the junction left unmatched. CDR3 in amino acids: CASSLTGGSEQFF. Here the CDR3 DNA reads TGCGCCAGCAGCTTAACCGGGGGGTCTGAGCAGTTCTTC.

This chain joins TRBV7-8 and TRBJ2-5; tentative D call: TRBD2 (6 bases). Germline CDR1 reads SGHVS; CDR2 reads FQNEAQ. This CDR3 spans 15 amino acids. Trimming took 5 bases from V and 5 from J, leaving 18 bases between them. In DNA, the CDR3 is TGTGCCAGCAGCCCACTTGGCGGGGCTGAGGAGACCCAGTACTTC. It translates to CASSPLGGAEETQYF. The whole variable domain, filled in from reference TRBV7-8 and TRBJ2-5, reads GAGVSQSPRYKVAKRGQDVALRCDPISGHVSLFWYQQALGQGPEFLTYFQNEAQLDKSGLPSDRFFAERPEGSVSTLKIQRTQQEDSAVYLCASSPLGGAEETQYFGPGTRLLVL.

Here the CDR3 DNA reads TGTGCCAGCAGTTATTCCCCGTCCTACGAGCAGTACTTC. Amino acid sequence: CASSYSPSYEQYF. V gene TRBV6-5 combines with J gene TRBJ2-7; D is uncertain. This CDR3 has 13 residues. Germline values: CDR1 MNHEY, CDR2 SVGAGI. Between the trimmed V and J ends, which lost 3 bases and 1 base, there was a span of 7 bases.